This TCR beta chain was documented in a study of T cell responses to AZD1222 COVID-19 vaccine. Findings of the study overall: Spike-wide vaccine-associated CD4 TCRs dominated at 160-218 and 743-854. Repertoires were sampled only after the peak T cell response.

The CDR3 loop spans 16 amino acids. Germline V gene lookup returns CDR1 SNHLY and CDR2 FYNNEI. Trimming took 5 bases from V and 3 from J; bases not matched to a gene: 6. This table comes from immunoSEQ multiplex PCR, and its TCRdb copy is limited to in-frame clones, with some not included. Of 180,000 or so clones listed, just over 90% are singletons. Details on this clone: The antigen is not known.

The specimen comprised peripheral blood, sampled 28 days after the second AZD1222 dose. This TCR derives from an adult who received the AZD1222 COVID-19 vaccine. This rearrangement joins TRBV2 to TRBJ2-3; TRBD2 matches at 12 bases. The CDR3 region is CASSPTSGRPTDTQYF. In DNA form, the CDR3 reads TGTGCCAGCAGTCCGACTAGCGGGAGACCAACAGATACGCAGTATTTT.